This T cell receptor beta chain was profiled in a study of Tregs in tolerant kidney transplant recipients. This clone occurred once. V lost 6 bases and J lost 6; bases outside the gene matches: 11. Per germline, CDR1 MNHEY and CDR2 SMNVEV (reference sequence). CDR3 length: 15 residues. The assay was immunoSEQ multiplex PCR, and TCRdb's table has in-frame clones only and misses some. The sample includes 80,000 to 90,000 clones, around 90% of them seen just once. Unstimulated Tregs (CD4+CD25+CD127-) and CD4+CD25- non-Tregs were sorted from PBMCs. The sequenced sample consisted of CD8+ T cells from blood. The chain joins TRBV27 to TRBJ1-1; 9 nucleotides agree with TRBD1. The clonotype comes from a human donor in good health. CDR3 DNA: TGTGCCAGCAGCCCAGGCGGGACAGGGTTTCCTGAAGCTTTCTTT. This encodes CASSPGGTGFPEAFF.